A selection of T cell receptor beta chains follows, all from one sample in a study of blood T cell repertoires in COVID-19. Sequencing was performed with immunoSEQ multiplex PCR; in TCRdb, only in-frame clones are kept and a portion is missing. The sample includes 140,000 or so clones, roughly nine tenths of them seen just once. The sequenced sample was peripheral blood. These receptors came from a human donor in a cohort sampled during active COVID-19. Both conserved end residues are part of each CDR3. The D gene is left open where the match is weak. Size is omitted from some rows. Given values are once, few, many or a class for expanded clones.

v_gene: TRBV6-5; j_gene: TRBJ2-7; abundance: once; d_gene: TRBD1; CDR3aa: CASSKGQGSSYEQYF; CDR3nt: TGTGCCAGCAGTAAGGGACAGGGCAGCTCCTACGAGCAGTACTTC
v_gene: TRBV5-1; j_gene: TRBJ1-2; abundance: -; d_gene: -; CDR3aa: CASSLETPNYGYTF; CDR3nt: TGCGCCAGCAGCTTGGAGACACCCAACTATGGCTACACCTTC
v_gene: TRBV7-2; j_gene: TRBJ2-5; abundance: -; d_gene: -; CDR3aa: CASSLKGRGILTRAQYF; CDR3nt: TGTGCCAGCAGCTTAAAGGGTCGCGGGATCCTCACGAGGGCCCAGTACTTC
v_gene: TRBV29-1; j_gene: TRBJ2-5; abundance: -; d_gene: TRBD1; CDR3aa: CSATGQGGETQYF; CDR3nt: TGCAGCGCTACGGGACAGGGAGGGGAGACCCAGTACTTC
v_gene: TRBV9; j_gene: TRBJ2-1; abundance: once; d_gene: -; CDR3aa: CASSVGSPQALNEQFF; CDR3nt: TGTGCCAGCAGCGTAGGATCCCCGCAGGCCCTAAATGAGCAGTTCTTC
v_gene: TRBV5-1; j_gene: TRBJ2-1; abundance: few; d_gene: -; CDR3aa: CASSLAVVSYNEQFF; CDR3nt: TGCGCCAGCAGCTTGGCCGTAGTTTCCTACAATGAGCAGTTCTTC
v_gene: TRBV27; j_gene: TRBJ1-2; abundance: -; d_gene: -; CDR3aa: CASSLLRPSPNYGYTF; CDR3nt: TGTGCCAGCAGTTTATTGCGCCCATCGCCTAACTATGGCTACACCTTC
v_gene: TRBV12-5; j_gene: TRBJ1-4; abundance: -; d_gene: TRBD1; CDR3aa: CASGLDRGSMSNEKLFF; CDR3nt: TGTGCTAGTGGTTTGGACAGGGGGAGTATGTCTAATGAAAAACTGTTTTTT
v_gene: TRBV5-5; j_gene: TRBJ2-2; abundance: -; d_gene: -; CDR3aa: CASTWSFGNTGELFF; CDR3nt: TGTGCCAGCACCTGGAGCTTTGGGAACACCGGGGAGCTGTTTTTT
v_gene: TRBV10-3; j_gene: TRBJ2-2; abundance: once; d_gene: -; CDR3aa: CAIRGQGNTGELFF; CDR3nt: TGTGCCATCAGGGGGCAGGGGAACACCGGGGAGCTGTTTTTT
v_gene: TRBV5-8; j_gene: TRBJ2-1; abundance: -; d_gene: TRBD1; CDR3aa: CASSNRDRPYNEQFF; CDR3nt: TGTGCCAGCAGCAACCGGGACAGGCCATACAATGAGCAGTTCTTC
v_gene: TRBV5-4; j_gene: TRBJ2-7; abundance: once; d_gene: TRBD2; CDR3aa: CASSLDLGGGTYEQYF; CDR3nt: TGTGCCAGCAGCCTGGATTTGGGCGGGGGTACCTACGAGCAGTACTTC
v_gene: TRBV7-9; j_gene: TRBJ1-1; abundance: -; d_gene: -; CDR3aa: CASSLQGGDTEAFF; CDR3nt: TGTGCCAGCAGCCTACAGGGTGGTGACACTGAAGCTTTCTTT
v_gene: TRBV5-1; j_gene: TRBJ1-3; abundance: -; d_gene: TRBD1; CDR3aa: CASSFDREEGNTIYF; CDR3nt: TGCGCCAGCAGCTTCGACAGGGAGGAAGGAAACACCATATATTTT
v_gene: TRBV6-5; j_gene: TRBJ1-2; abundance: -; d_gene: TRBD1; CDR3aa: CASSLTGTAYGYTF; CDR3nt: TGTGCCAGCAGTCTTACCGGGACAGCATATGGCTACACCTTC
v_gene: TRBV6-6; j_gene: TRBJ2-7; abundance: -; d_gene: TRBD1; CDR3aa: CASSYSGTGSYEQYF; CDR3nt: TGTGCCAGCAGTTACTCCGGGACAGGCTCCTACGAGCAGTACTTC
v_gene: TRBV30; j_gene: TRBJ2-1; abundance: -; d_gene: -; CDR3aa: CAWRANRDEQFF; CDR3nt: TGTGCCTGGAGGGCAAACCGGGATGAGCAGTTCTTC
v_gene: TRBV5-1; j_gene: TRBJ2-5; abundance: -; d_gene: TRBD2; CDR3aa: CASSSRTSGGQETQYF; CDR3nt: TGCGCCAGCAGCAGCCGGACTAGCGGGGGGCAAGAGACCCAGTACTTC
v_gene: TRBV7-2; j_gene: TRBJ2-3; abundance: -; d_gene: TRBD2; CDR3aa: CASSFRSGGEDTQYF; CDR3nt: TGTGCCAGCAGCTTTCGTAGCGGGGGGGAGGATACGCAGTATTTT
v_gene: TRBV15; j_gene: TRBJ1-2; abundance: -; d_gene: -; CDR3aa: CATSRDVSGNGYTF; CDR3nt: TGTGCCACCAGCAGAGATGTGTCGGGGAATGGCTACACCTTC
v_gene: TRBV2; j_gene: TRBJ1-1; abundance: -; d_gene: -; CDR3aa: CASNGRGTAPTEAFF; CDR3nt: TGTGCCAGCAATGGCCGGGGAACCGCTCCCACTGAAGCTTTCTTT
v_gene: TRBV5-1; j_gene: TRBJ2-1; abundance: -; d_gene: TRBD1; CDR3aa: CASTSGDRPYNEQFF; CDR3nt: TGCGCCAGCACCTCAGGGGACAGGCCATACAATGAGCAGTTCTTC
v_gene: TRBV7-9; j_gene: TRBJ2-5; abundance: -; d_gene: -; CDR3aa: CASSLVPPGAGETQYF; CDR3nt: TGTGCCAGCAGCTTAGTACCCCCAGGGGCAGGGGAGACCCAGTACTTC
v_gene: TRBV6-5; j_gene: TRBJ1-3; abundance: -; d_gene: -; CDR3aa: CASSYGRVAGNTIYF; CDR3nt: TGTGCCAGCAGTTACGGCAGGGTGGCAGGAAACACCATATATTTT
v_gene: TRBV9; j_gene: TRBJ2-7; abundance: -; d_gene: -; CDR3aa: CASSPWGQGIHEQYF; CDR3nt: TGTGCCAGCAGCCCATGGGGGCAGGGGATCCACGAGCAGTACTTC
v_gene: TRBV5-1; j_gene: TRBJ2-7; abundance: once; d_gene: TRBD1; CDR3aa: CASSWDREGEQYF; CDR3nt: TGCGCCAGCAGCTGGGACAGGGAAGGCGAGCAGTACTTC
v_gene: TRBV19; j_gene: TRBJ1-1; abundance: -; d_gene: -; CDR3aa: CASSILQGNTEAFF; CDR3nt: TGTGCCAGTAGTATTCTACAGGGGAACACTGAAGCTTTCTTT
v_gene: TRBV7-9; j_gene: TRBJ1-1; abundance: -; d_gene: TRBD1; CDR3aa: CASSLRAGGTEAFF; CDR3nt: TGTGCCAGCAGCTTAAGGGCAGGGGGGACTGAAGCTTTCTTT
v_gene: TRBV28; j_gene: TRBJ1-1; abundance: -; d_gene: -; CDR3aa: CAITATDMEAFF; CDR3nt: TGTGCCATAACAGCGACGGACATGGAAGCTTTCTTT
v_gene: TRBV21-1; j_gene: TRBJ1-2; abundance: -; d_gene: -; CDR3aa: CASSKAAGKRGYTF; CDR3nt: TGTGCCAGCAGCAAAGCGGCGGGAAAGAGGGGCTACACCTTC
v_gene: TRBV9; j_gene: TRBJ1-1; abundance: -; d_gene: -; CDR3aa: CASSVVPLVVNTEAFF; CDR3nt: TGTGCCAGCAGCGTAGTGCCTTTAGTTGTGAACACTGAAGCTTTCTTT
v_gene: TRBV12-3/TRBV12-4; j_gene: TRBJ1-1; abundance: -; d_gene: -; CDR3aa: CASSLRRDTEAFF; CDR3nt: TGTGCCAGCAGTTTGCGGCGGGACACTGAAGCTTTCTTT
v_gene: TRBV27; j_gene: TRBJ1-1; abundance: -; d_gene: -; CDR3aa: CASSLYIGGRTEAFF; CDR3nt: TGTGCCAGCAGTTTATATATCGGGGGGCGCACTGAAGCTTTCTTT
v_gene: TRBV3-1/TRBV3-2; j_gene: TRBJ2-7; abundance: -; d_gene: -; CDR3aa: CASSLQGRSAYEQYF; CDR3nt: TGTGCCAGCAGCCTTCAGGGCCGGTCGGCCTACGAGCAGTACTTC
v_gene: TRBV18; j_gene: TRBJ1-1; abundance: -; d_gene: -; CDR3aa: CASSFGWGTGNTEAFF; CDR3nt: TGTGCCAGCTCATTCGGGTGGGGCACGGGTAACACTGAAGCTTTCTTT
v_gene: TRBV10-3; j_gene: TRBJ2-7; abundance: -; d_gene: TRBD2; CDR3aa: CAVAGLAGTYEQYF; CDR3nt: TGTGCCGTAGCGGGGCTAGCGGGTACCTACGAGCAGTACTTC
v_gene: TRBV29-1; j_gene: TRBJ2-7; abundance: -; d_gene: TRBD1; CDR3aa: CSVEGAGQGASSYEQYF; CDR3nt: TGCAGCGTTGAAGGGGCGGGACAGGGGGCGAGCTCCTACGAGCAGTACTTC
v_gene: TRBV11-1; j_gene: TRBJ1-2; abundance: -; d_gene: TRBD1; CDR3aa: CASSEPGQVYGYTF; CDR3nt: TGTGCCAGCAGCGAACCGGGACAGGTCTATGGCTACACCTTC
v_gene: TRBV6-2/TRBV6-3; j_gene: TRBJ2-2; abundance: -; d_gene: TRBD2; CDR3aa: CASSYSKRISGGNTGELFF; CDR3nt: TGTGCCAGCAGTTACTCGAAAAGAATTAGCGGGGGGAACACCGGGGAGCTGTTTTTT
v_gene: TRBV5-1; j_gene: TRBJ1-1; abundance: -; d_gene: -; CDR3aa: CASSLVGITEAFF; CDR3nt: TGCGCCAGCAGCTTGGTCGGGATCACTGAAGCTTTCTTT
v_gene: TRBV28; j_gene: TRBJ2-7; abundance: -; d_gene: TRBD1; CDR3aa: CASISRTGGWGEQYF; CDR3nt: TGTGCCAGCATAAGTCGGACAGGGGGATGGGGCGAGCAGTACTTC
v_gene: TRBV29-1; j_gene: TRBJ1-1; abundance: -; d_gene: -; CDR3aa: CSVEVAGRAFF; CDR3nt: TGCAGCGTTGAAGTCGCAGGGCGAGCTTTCTTT
v_gene: TRBV7-9; j_gene: TRBJ1-3; abundance: -; d_gene: -; CDR3aa: CASSWRDTGNTIYF; CDR3nt: TGTGCCAGCAGCTGGCGCGACACTGGAAACACCATATATTTT
v_gene: TRBV4-1; j_gene: TRBJ1-1; abundance: -; d_gene: -; CDR3aa: CASRGTLRNTEAFF; CDR3nt: TGCGCCAGCAGGGGGACACTCCGGAACACTGAAGCTTTCTTT
v_gene: TRBV29-1; j_gene: TRBJ1-2; abundance: -; d_gene: TRBD1; CDR3aa: CSVEQGADGYTF; CDR3nt: TGCAGCGTAGAACAGGGGGCGGATGGCTACACCTTC
v_gene: TRBV27; j_gene: TRBJ2-5; abundance: -; d_gene: -; CDR3aa: CASSPVTGEGGETQYF; CDR3nt: TGTGCCAGCAGTCCCGTGACAGGGGAGGGGGGAGAGACCCAGTACTTC
v_gene: TRBV11-3; j_gene: TRBJ2-2; abundance: -; d_gene: -; CDR3aa: CASSLFSGNTGELFF; CDR3nt: TGTGCCAGCAGCTTATTTTCGGGGAACACCGGGGAGCTGTTTTTT
v_gene: TRBV2; j_gene: TRBJ1-2; abundance: few; d_gene: -; CDR3aa: CASSGQVYGYTF; CDR3nt: TGTGCCAGCAGTGGACAGGTCTATGGCTACACCTTC
v_gene: TRBV20-1; j_gene: TRBJ2-7; abundance: -; d_gene: -; CDR3aa: CSASSPHRAYEQYF; CDR3nt: TGCAGTGCTAGTAGCCCCCACAGGGCCTACGAGCAGTACTTC
v_gene: TRBV5-4; j_gene: TRBJ2-5; abundance: -; d_gene: TRBD2; CDR3aa: CASSLVRGGTQYF; CDR3nt: TGTGCCAGCAGCTTGGTGCGGGGGGGGACCCAGTACTTC
v_gene: TRBV29-1; j_gene: TRBJ1-2; abundance: -; d_gene: -; CDR3aa: CSVELGQGLGGYTF; CDR3nt: TGCAGCGTTGAACTTGGGCAGGGGCTGGGAGGCTACACCTTC
v_gene: TRBV28; j_gene: TRBJ1-3; abundance: -; d_gene: -; CDR3aa: CASSWELGSGNTIYF; CDR3nt: TGTGCCAGCAGTTGGGAGTTGGGGTCTGGAAACACCATATATTTT
v_gene: TRBV5-1; j_gene: TRBJ1-3; abundance: -; d_gene: -; CDR3aa: CASSSSDSGNTIYF; CDR3nt: TGCGCCAGCAGCTCCAGTGACTCTGGAAACACCATATATTTT